This T cell receptor (beta chain) stems from a study of radiation and T cells in renal cell carcinoma. The table came from immunoSEQ multiplex PCR; TCRdb's copy has only in-frame clones and leaves some out. The table has some 120,000 clones, 70% to 90% seen once. The time point is: blood 2 weeks post-SBRT. Treatment reported: 15 Gy SBRT to primary tumor, nephrectomy 4 weeks later. Germline CDR1 GTSNPN, CDR2 SVGIG (reference sequence). The CDR3 spans 15 residues. V lost 5 bases to trimming and J lost 0 bases, with 13 bases between them. The sequences come from blood, collected from a patient whose treatment included radiotherapy and nephrectomy. This chain links TRBV30 with TRBJ2-2, with a possible D match to TRBD2 (6 bases). The TCR originated in a woman aged 55-70 years with renal cell carcinoma. CDR3 DNA: TGTGCCTGGGTCACCGCGGGGTCGAACACCGGGGAGCTGTTTTTT. Its translation is CAWVTAGSNTGELFF. Based on the CDR3 plus reference TRBV30 and TRBJ2-2, the full variable domain is SQTIHQWPATLVQPVGSPLSLECTVEGTSNPNLYWYRQAAGRGLQLLFYSVGIGQISSEVPQNLSASRPQDRQFILSSKKLLLSDSGFYLCAWVTAGSNTGELFFGEGSRLTVL.